Presented here are 4 T cell receptor beta chains from one specimen sequenced in a study of shared clonotypes between healthy human individuals. Only CD45RO-negative cells positively selected for CCR7 counted as naive CD8 cells, so terminally differentiated effector memory CD45RA+ cells were excluded. The protocol was immunoSEQ multiplex PCR, while the TCRdb copy is restricted to in-frame clones and leaves out a portion. The profile shows 2 million or so clones, roughly 95% of them singletons. Sequenced: naive CD8+ T cells sorted from blood. All receptors come from a man between 18 and 29 years old in good health.

With regard to this clone: Distinct nucleotide sequences in the sample also encode this CDR3. V gene TRBV28 combines with J gene TRBJ2-7; tentative D call: TRBD2 (5 bases). V lost 2 bases and J 5 bases, leaving 7 bases between the germline ends. The V gene's germline CDR1 is MDHEN and CDR2 SYDVKM. The CDR3 consists of 12 residues. The CDR3 sequence: CASSLRGDEQYF. CDR3 nucleotides: TGTGCCAGCAGTTTACGGGGTGACGAGCAGTACTTC.

V and J are TRBV18 and TRBJ2-2, with no clear D. CDR1 KGHSH and CDR2 LQKENI come from the germline V gene. This CDR3 has 16 residues. The V and J ends lost 6 bases and 4 bases respectively, with 18 bases between them. The CDR3 DNA follows: TGTGCCAGCTCGGACGAGACCGACCTTATCACCGGGGAGCTGTTTTTT. It encodes CASSDETDLITGELFF.

About this clone: This same CDR3 is encoded by further DNA sequences in the sample. The chain recombines TRBV27 with TRBJ2-2; D not certain. Germline V gene data show CDR1 as MNHEY and CDR2 as SMNVEV (reference sequence). Trimming stripped 3 bases from V and 2 bases from J, with 7 bases between. There are 14 residues in the CDR3. The CDR3 here is CASSLSPNTGELFF. DNA for the CDR3: TGTGCCAGCAGTTTGTCCCCAAACACCGGGGAGCTGTTTTTT.

The chain links TRBV6-1 to TRBJ2-6; TRBD2 is a possible D gene (5 bases). The germline V and J ends were trimmed by 2 bases and 4 bases, with 18 bases remaining between them. Germline V gene lookup returns CDR1 MNHNS and CDR2 SASEGT. The CDR3 sequence is 18 residues long. CDR3 sequence reads: CASSESLLGSGGANVLTF. In DNA, the CDR3 is TGTGCCAGCAGTGAAAGTTTATTGGGGAGTGGAGGGGCCAACGTCCTGACTTTC.